This paragraph reports one TCR beta chain. What it recognizes is unknown. This sample is part of a study of a mutant IDH1 vaccine in newly diagnosed glioma. Study-level background: An approximately 62% male, approximately 38% female split and a mean age of about 40 years characterized treated patients. Earlier care involved radiotherapy, temozolomide, or both, and the majority received both. Study-wide results and caveats: Variations in leading peripheral T cell clonotypes appeared to have no connection with pseudoprogression.

There are 15 residues in the CDR3. Trimming took 5 bases from V and 7 from J; bases not matched to a gene: 12. CDR1 MNHEY and CDR2 SVGAGI come from the germline V gene. Time point defined: baseline, week 1 (first vaccination visit). Described treatment: pre-vaccination baseline after standard-of-care therapy. New WHO grade 3 or 4 IDH1-mutant, ATRX-lost astrocytomas were present in all donors. TCRdb's table, derived via immunoSEQ multiplex PCR, lists solely in-frame clones and lacks some. The sample yields over 75,000 clones, roughly 89% seen once. The specimen comprised PBMCs, sampled from a glioma patient treated with radiotherapy, temozolomide or both. The V and J genes are TRBV6-5 and TRBJ1-1, with TRBD1 identical over 8 bases. The source of this sequence is a woman in her forties or fifties with glioma. The CDR3 reads CASSRTGTGTIEAFF. DNA of the CDR3: TGTGCCAGCAGTCGGACCGGGACAGGAACAATTGAAGCTTTCTTT.